One sample yielded the 2 T cell receptor beta chains listed below, sequenced in a study of cytomegalovirus exposure and HLA in healthy donors. The PCR had 60 Vbeta and 13 Jbeta primers. Only in-frame clones appear in the TCRdb table, and some are missing; sequencing was by immunoSEQ multiplex PCR. The sample carries 100,000 or so clones, 67% recorded once. Sequencing used PBMCs. These receptors originate from a man aged 30-40 years in good health and CMV-seronegative.

The DNA for the CDR3 is TGCGCCAGCCGAAGACCAGGGTCTCGCACTGAAGCTTTCTTT. Its protein is CASRRPGSRTEAFF. The chain recombines TRBV4-1 with TRBJ1-1; tentatively, D is TRBD1 (5 bases). V lost 8 bases and J lost 4, with 17 bases in between. The CDR3 spans 14 residues. Germline CDR1 reads MGHRA; CDR2 reads YSYEKL.

The chain links TRBV20-1 to TRBJ1-1, with D uncertain. The CDR3 is 11 residues long. V was shortened by 3 bases and J by 11 bases, with 13 bases between the two germline ends. Germline CDR1 reads DFQATT; CDR2 reads SNEGSKA (reference sequence). The CDR3 loop reads CSASDPPGAFF. The CDR3 DNA reads as TGCAGTGCTAGCGATCCTCCGGGGGCTTTCTTT.